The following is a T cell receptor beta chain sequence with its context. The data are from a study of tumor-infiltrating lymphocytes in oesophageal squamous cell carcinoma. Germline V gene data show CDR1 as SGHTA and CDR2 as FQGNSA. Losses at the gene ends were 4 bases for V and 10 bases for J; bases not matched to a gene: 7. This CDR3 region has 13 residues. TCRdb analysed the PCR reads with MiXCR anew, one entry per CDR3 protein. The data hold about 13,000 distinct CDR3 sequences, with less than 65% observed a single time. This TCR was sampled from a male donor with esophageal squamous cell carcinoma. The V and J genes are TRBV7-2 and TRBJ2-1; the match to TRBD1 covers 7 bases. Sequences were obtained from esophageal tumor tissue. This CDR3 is CASSSNRGWEQFF. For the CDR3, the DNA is TGTGCCAGCAGCTCTAACAGGGGCTGGGAGCAGTTCTTC.